The present T cell receptor (beta chain) was sequenced within a study of cytomegalovirus exposure and HLA in healthy donors (dated by TCRdb to the late 2010s). Looking at the study overall: In an earlier analysis of 550 to 750 of the donors, 250 to 350 Gb of sequence data and 100 million or so unique TCR beta sequences from about 180 million T cells were reported. An early release covering 550 to 700 HLA-typed donors comprised approximately 290 gigabases of sequencing data and around 85 million unique TCR sequences. Of the roughly 400 genotyped donors, over 70% fell in the genetic ancestry cluster associated with self-reported Caucasian donors. The study was designed to test whether signatures of past pathogen exposure could be identified by cataloging public T cell receptors. Using immunosequencing, the study profiled T cell repertoires from fewer than 850 subjects and related those repertoires to cytomegalovirus serostatus. Besides the first cohort of about 730 subjects, a separate validation cohort made up of 120 different subjects was used. To predict cytomegalovirus infection status, the study brought together high-throughput TCR immunosequencing, statistical association of individual TCRs with disease status, and machine learning. A later analysis re-analyzed previously published TCR beta repertoires from roughly 600 donors and added high-resolution HLA genotyping to study TCR occurrence patterns. Rather than drawing on any new phenotypic data, the later analysis identified candidate immune exposures from TCR beta sequences and the way those sequences occurred across donors. To decide whether each TCR beta V gene segment behaved as functional or pseudogenic, an earlier analysis of some 580 of the donors relied on high-throughput TCR beta sequencing. Alongside the repertoire data, information on donor age, sex, ethnicity and CMV serostatus was compiled. A later genetic analysis used genome-wide SNP genotypes for about 60% of the roughly 700 donors, treating that subset as a discovery cohort. Every repertoire in the discovery cohort had been generated on one and the same sequencing platform. Class I and class II HLA loci were covered by the typing at four-digit resolution. The number of typed donors differed by locus: about 620-630 for A, B, C, DRB1 and DQB1; about 520 for DQA1; some 610 for DPA1; and 450 to 480 for DPB1. Four or five DR-DQ haplotypes were handled as single units for association and clustering, since linkage in the cohort was strong. On average, around 240,000 unique TCR beta nucleotide sequences were sequenced per donor among a few hundred genotyped donors of the cohort, with 15% to 20% of those sequences being non-productive. Overall study results and their limits: A cluster of highly shared sequence variants was judged likely to be a technical artifact of the sequencing pipeline. In a later analysis, most CMV-associated TCR beta chains were found to appear HLA-restricted, with HLA associations seemingly driven largely by CMV exposure. In an earlier analysis of more than 450 of the donors, most TCR beta V segments were observed in productive rearrangements about 87% or about 30% of the time, broadly matching IMGT annotations. A few of the identified cytomegalovirus-associated TCR beta chains were confirmed in vitro to be specific for cytomegalovirus antigens. HLA typing was unavailable for some donors at each locus, so association tests used only the typed subset. In the study, 150 to 200 TCR beta chains were listed as associated with cytomegalovirus. Correlated functional status among segregating V segments might be attributable to linkage disequilibrium, but an unknown experimental factor could not be ruled out. The classifier was reported to diagnose cytomegalovirus status with high specificity and sensitivity in both the original and validation cohorts. Most TCR sequences were observed very rarely across donors, whereas some public TCRs were present in many individuals. A later genetic analysis associated a missense DCLRE1C variant with V-gene and J-gene trimming of TCR beta chains, and an independent cohort replicated the association. A further reported finding was that TCR beta sequences accurately predicted the HLA-A and HLA-B alleles for most subjects in the first cohort. Sequencing depth was assumed to be roughly uniform across donors in the presence/absence analyses, though that assumption may not hold. Because counts were too low, about 17 rarely observed V segments, including chromosome 9 orphons, were excluded from the earlier analysis of fewer than 650 of the donors. This cohort had only TCR beta chains sequenced, and the lack of alpha or paired-chain data limited which features could be detected. In a later analysis, several top co-occurrence clusters were reported to appear linked to parvovirus B19, influenza, CMV and Epstein-Barr virus. In a later analysis, the rate of TCR association differed among HLA loci, with DRB1 alleles having the most associated TCRs and HLA-C alleles having the fewest. When HLA alleles, especially DR and DQ, strongly co-occurred, TCR associations were difficult to assign to individual alleles. It was suggested by the authors that the approach could potentially be generalized to other disease states and immunological phenotypes. A later analysis found that HLA-associated TCR beta chains were more clonally expanded and had lower generation probabilities than equally common non-associated chains. In a later analysis, around 17,000 TCR beta sequences were associated with specific HLA alleles at a false discovery rate of 0.05. Immune exposure information for the cohort was limited to CMV serostatus. According to a later genetic analysis, donors in an Asian-associated ancestry cluster had fewer N-insertions in productive TCRs than the approximately 650-donor mean.

The cohort comprised 666 healthy bone marrow donors. Cohort members were all nominally healthy when sampled, although unrecorded immune exposures were likely present. The donor was CMV seropositive and was included in the group of 250 to 300 seropositive cohort members. Every donor gave a peripheral blood sample, and the peripheral blood mononuclear cells from that sample were used for TCR beta sequencing. The Qiagen DNeasy Blood Extraction Kit was used to extract genomic DNA from the blood cell samples. Library preparation used the immunoSEQ multiplex PCR assay. For the multiplex PCR, a mixture combining 60 forward primers for TCR Vbeta segments and 13 reverse primers for TCR Jbeta segments was used. A multiplex PCR assay on genomic DNA amplified the CDR3 region of rearranged TCR beta genes. Amplified TCR beta libraries were sequenced as 87-base-pair reads on the Illumina HiSeq System. On the study's bioinformatics: Across the 600 to 700 repertoires, a later analysis counted 78 million or so unique TCR beta chains, around 11 million of which were shared by at least two donors. A nearest-neighbor algorithm error-corrected the raw reads and collapsed the reads into unique sequences, merging closely related sequences to remove PCR and sequencing errors. V, D and J gene segments were assigned by aligning CDR3 sequences to IMGT reference sequences. Each retained sequence needed at least a six-nucleotide match to both a V gene segment and a J gene segment. A rearrangement was called productive if the CDR3 had no stop codons and remained in frame with V and J, and every other rearrangement was called non-productive. Following IMGT convention, CDR3 was defined as the stretch from the second conserved V-encoded cysteine up to the conserved J-encoded phenylalanine. Sequences without an unambiguous match to a single V gene segment were excluded from the earlier analysis of 450 to 750 of the donors. In an earlier analysis of 587 of the donors, V segments were called functional above 56.7% productive rearrangements and were called segregating when the between-donor standard deviation exceeded 5%. A statistical classification framework was built for diagnosing cytomegalovirus status from the catalog of TCR beta chain sequences. A later analysis assigned V and J genes by comparing TCR nucleotide sequences with IMGT/GENE-DB human TR gene sequences. The TCRdist pipeline was used in a later analysis to assign CDR3 sequences and most-parsimonious VDJ recombination scenarios. In a later analysis, each TCR beta chain was defined by its CDR3 amino acid sequence together with its V-gene family, and reads without a unique V-gene family were excluded. In a later analysis, approximately 590 highly shared, low-generation-probability nucleotide sequences were removed to address suspected cross-contamination and a sequencing artifact. In a later analysis, a clonal expansion index for each public chain was calculated from normalized within-repertoire ranks of inferred template counts. In a later analysis, generation probabilities were computed using a VDJ recombination model fitted to out-of-frame rearrangements, and the results were checked against IGoR. In a later analysis, hypergeometric tests were used to score TCR-TCR, TCR-HLA and TCR-CMV co-occurrence, with a repertoire-size bias correction applied to TCR pairs. False discovery rates were estimated in a later analysis by permuting HLA or CMV assignments 20 times. In a later analysis, co-occurring TCRs were grouped using DBSCAN, and TCRdist sequence similarity was added for clustering within HLA-allele-positive subsets. Repertoires with fewer than 30,000 or more than 120,000 public chains, plus five repertoires with anomalous nucleotide sharing, were excluded from co-occurrence clustering. TCRdb took over this immuneACCESS table, retaining in-frame rearrangements with V and J assigned. Such tables are incomplete; in checked studies, under half of the missing clones stem from an unresolved V gene, and the remainder is unexplained. The DNA gave D and trimming, while V, J and clone size come from that table. This sample has over 150,000 clones in its table, and more than 75% of those were observed once. The biggest ten clones account for around 13% of the sample.

On this clone: No cognate antigen has been identified for it. Base qualities are not at hand, and no much larger clone is one base apart.

The TCR originated in a man in his thirties or forties in good health and CMV-seropositive. The sample comprised PBMCs.

The DNA sequence is TGTGCCAGCAGTTCCTCTCTACAAGGACAGCGGTTCGGGGAAAGCAATCAGCCCCAGCATTTT. Translation gives CASSSSLQGQRFGESNQPQHF. This chain joins TRBV6-7 to TRBJ1-5, with a tentative D gene TRBD1 over 6 matching bases. TRBV6-7 is an ORF for which the function is uncertain. V gives up 4 bases and J gives up 1 base, and the segment between their germline ends measures 29 bases. Taken from cysteine to phenylalanine, the CDR3 has 21 residues. The only DNA kept is the CDR3, 63 bases in frame from the first base.